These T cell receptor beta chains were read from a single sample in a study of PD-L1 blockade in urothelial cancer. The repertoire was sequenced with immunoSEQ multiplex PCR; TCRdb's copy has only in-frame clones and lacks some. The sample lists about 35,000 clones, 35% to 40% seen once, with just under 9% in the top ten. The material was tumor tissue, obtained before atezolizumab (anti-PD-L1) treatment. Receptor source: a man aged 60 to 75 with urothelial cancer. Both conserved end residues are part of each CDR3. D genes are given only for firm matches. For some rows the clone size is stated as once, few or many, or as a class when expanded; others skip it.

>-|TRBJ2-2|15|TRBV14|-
CASSPLGGAVGELFF
TGTGCCAGCAGCCCTCTGGGGGGCGCGGTCGGGGAGCTGTTTTTT
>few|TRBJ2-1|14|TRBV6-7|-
CASSSRGRNNEQFF
TGTGCCAGCAGTTCCCGAGGGAGAAACAATGAGCAGTTCTTC
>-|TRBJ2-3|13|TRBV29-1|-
CSAQGSGPDTQYF
TGCAGCGCTCAAGGCTCGGGGCCAGATACGCAGTATTTT
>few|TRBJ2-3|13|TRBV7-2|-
CASSLTQTDTQYF
TGTGCCAGCAGCTTAACCCAGACAGATACGCAGTATTTT
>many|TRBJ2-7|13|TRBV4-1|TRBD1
CASSLGTGTEQYF
TGCGCCAGCAGCCTGGGGACAGGGACCGAGCAGTACTTC
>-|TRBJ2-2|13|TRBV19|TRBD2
CASSRLAGGELFF
TGTGCCAGTAGCAGACTAGCGGGCGGGGAGCTGTTTTTT
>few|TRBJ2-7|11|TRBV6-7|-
CAIGAAYEQYF
TGTGCCATCGGGGCAGCCTACGAGCAGTACTTC
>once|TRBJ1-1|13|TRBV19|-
CASNGPKGAEAFF
TGTGCCAGTAATGGACCTAAGGGTGCAGAAGCTTTCTTT
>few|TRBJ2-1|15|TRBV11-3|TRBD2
CASSLLAGGRDEQFF
TGTGCCAGCAGCTTACTAGCGGGGGGACGCGATGAGCAGTTCTTC
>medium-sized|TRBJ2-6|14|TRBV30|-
CAWSDGTGANVLTF
TGTGCCTGGAGCGACGGGACTGGGGCCAACGTCCTGACTTTC
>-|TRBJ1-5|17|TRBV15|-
CATSRGERSKVDQPQHF
TGTGCCACCAGCAGAGGGGAGCGGTCCAAGGTAGATCAGCCCCAGCATTTT
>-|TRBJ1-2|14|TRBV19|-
CASRETQDLYGYTF
TGTGCCAGTAGGGAGACCCAGGACCTCTATGGCTACACCTTC
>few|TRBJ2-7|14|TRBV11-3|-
CASSPRQFSYEQYF
TGTGCCAGCAGCCCTCGACAGTTTTCCTACGAGCAGTACTTC
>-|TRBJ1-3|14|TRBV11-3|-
CASSLSFSGNTIYF
TGTGCCAGCAGCCTCAGCTTCTCTGGAAACACCATATATTTT
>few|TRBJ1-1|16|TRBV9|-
CASSVDRWALGTEAFF
TGTGCCAGCAGCGTAGATCGTTGGGCATTAGGAACTGAAGCTTTCTTT
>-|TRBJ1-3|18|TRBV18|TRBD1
CASSPAGTGLVSGNTIYF
TGTGCCAGCTCACCGGCCGGGACAGGACTTGTCTCTGGAAACACCATATATTTT
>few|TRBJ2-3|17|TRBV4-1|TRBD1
CASSQERTGALSRTQYF
TGCGCCAGCAGCCAAGAACGGACAGGGGCGCTGAGTCGTACGCAGTATTTT
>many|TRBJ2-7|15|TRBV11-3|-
CASSELREAGYEQYF
TGTGCCAGCAGCGAACTGAGGGAGGCCGGGTACGAGCAGTACTTC
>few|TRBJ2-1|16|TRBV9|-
CASSVALGSNYNEQFF
TGTGCCAGCAGCGTAGCTTTGGGGTCGAACTACAATGAGCAGTTCTTC
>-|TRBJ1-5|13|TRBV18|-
CASSTGGDQPQHF
TGTGCCAGCTCAACCGGAGGGGATCAGCCCCAGCATTTT
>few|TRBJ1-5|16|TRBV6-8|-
CASKIVSLQSNQPQHF
TGTGCCAGCAAGATTGTATCGTTACAGAGCAATCAGCCCCAGCATTTT
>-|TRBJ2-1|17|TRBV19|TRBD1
CASSRGQGASYWSEQFF
TGTGCCAGTAGTCGGGGACAGGGGGCGAGTTATTGGAGTGAGCAGTTCTTC
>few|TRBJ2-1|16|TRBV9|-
CASSAGAGSPSNEQFF
TGTGCCAGCAGCGCCGGAGCGGGTTCGCCTTCGAATGAGCAGTTCTTC
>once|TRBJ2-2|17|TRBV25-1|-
CASSEPGPLLNTGELFF
TGTGCCAGCAGTGAGCCAGGGCCGCTACTGAACACCGGGGAGCTGTTTTTT
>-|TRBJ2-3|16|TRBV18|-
CASSPPGIAGTDTQYF
TGTGCCAGCTCACCCCCTGGAATAGCGGGCACAGATACGCAGTATTTT
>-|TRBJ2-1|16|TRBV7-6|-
CASSWGRGQSYNEQFF
TGTGCCAGCAGCTGGGGCCGGGGGCAGTCCTACAATGAGCAGTTCTTC
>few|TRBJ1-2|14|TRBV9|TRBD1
CASSTRTGGTGYTF
TGTGCCAGCAGCACCCGGACAGGCGGTACTGGCTACACCTTC
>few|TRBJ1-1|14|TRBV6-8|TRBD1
CASSRDRGNTEAFF
TGTGCCAGCAGCCGGGACAGGGGGAACACTGAAGCTTTCTTT
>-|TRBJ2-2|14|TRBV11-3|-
CASSPWQNTGELFF
TGTGCCAGCAGCCCGTGGCAGAACACCGGGGAGCTGTTTTTT
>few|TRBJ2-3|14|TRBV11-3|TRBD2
CASSLDGGADTQYF
TGTGCCAGCAGCTTAGATGGGGGGGCAGATACGCAGTATTTT
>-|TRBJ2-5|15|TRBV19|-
CASSIAGQPTETQYF
TGTGCCAGTAGTATAGCTGGACAGCCAACGGAGACCCAGTACTTC
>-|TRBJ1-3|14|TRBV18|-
CASSPPGSGNTIYF
TGTGCCAGCTCACCGCCAGGCTCTGGAAACACCATATATTTT
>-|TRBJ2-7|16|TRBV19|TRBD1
CASSPVDRGIPYEQYF
TGTGCCAGTAGCCCGGTGGACAGGGGGATACCCTACGAGCAGTACTTC
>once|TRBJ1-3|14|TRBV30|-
CAWAGYNSGNTIYF
TGTGCCTGGGCAGGGTATAACTCTGGAAACACCATATATTTT
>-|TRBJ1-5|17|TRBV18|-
CASSLPPLGYSNQPQHF
TGTGCCAGCTCACTCCCCCCGTTAGGATATAGCAATCAGCCCCAGCATTTT
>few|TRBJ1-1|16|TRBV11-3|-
CASSLGQVLSAGEAFF
TGTGCCAGCAGCTTAGGGCAGGTTCTCTCTGCTGGTGAAGCTTTCTTT
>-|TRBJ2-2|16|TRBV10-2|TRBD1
CASSGRDREWTGELFF
TGCGCCAGCAGTGGCCGGGACAGGGAGTGGACCGGGGAGCTGTTTTTT
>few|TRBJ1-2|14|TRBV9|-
CASSVLDSNYGYTF
TGTGCCAGCAGCGTTCTGGACAGTAACTATGGCTACACCTTC
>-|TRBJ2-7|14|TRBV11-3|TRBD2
CASSLEISGREQYF
TGTGCCAGCAGCTTAGAAATTAGCGGGAGGGAGCAGTACTTC
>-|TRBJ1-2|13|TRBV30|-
CAWSLPGIYGYTF
TGTGCCTGGAGCCTCCCGGGGATCTATGGCTACACCTTC
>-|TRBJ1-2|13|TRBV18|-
CASSPDPGDGYTF
TGTGCCAGCTCACCGGACCCGGGGGATGGCTACACCTTC
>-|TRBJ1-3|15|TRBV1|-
CASSRGQISGNTIYF
TGCGCCAGCAGCCGTGGACAGATTTCTGGAAACACCATATATTTT
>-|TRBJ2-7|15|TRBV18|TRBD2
CASSPKLAGIYEQYF
TGTGCCAGCTCGCCGAAACTAGCGGGGATTTACGAGCAGTACTTC
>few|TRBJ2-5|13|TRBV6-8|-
CASRNGGEETQYF
TGTGCCAGCAGAAACGGGGGAGAAGAGACCCAGTACTTC
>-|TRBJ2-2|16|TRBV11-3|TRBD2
CASSSGLAGNTGELFF
TGTGCCAGCAGCTCGGGACTAGCGGGTAATACCGGGGAGCTGTTTTTT
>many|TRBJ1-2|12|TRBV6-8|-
CANGGGYYGYTF
TGTGCCAATGGGGGAGGGTACTATGGCTACACCTTC
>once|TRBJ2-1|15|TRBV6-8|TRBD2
CASRRTSGSYNEQFF
TGTGCCAGCAGGCGGACTAGCGGCTCATACAATGAGCAGTTCTTC
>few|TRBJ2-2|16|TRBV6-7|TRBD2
CASSSPSGGANGELFF
TGTGCCAGCAGTTCCCCTAGCGGGGGGGCCAACGGGGAGCTGTTTTTT
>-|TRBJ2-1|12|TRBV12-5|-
CASGLEVWEQFF
TGTGCTAGTGGTTTAGAGGTCTGGGAGCAGTTCTTC
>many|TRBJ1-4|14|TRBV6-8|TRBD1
CASLWTGGYEKLFF
TGTGCCAGTCTTTGGACAGGGGGCTATGAAAAACTGTTTTTT
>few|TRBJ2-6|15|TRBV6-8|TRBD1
CAIRTGESGANVLTF
TGTGCCATCAGGACAGGGGAGTCCGGGGCCAACGTCCTGACTTTC
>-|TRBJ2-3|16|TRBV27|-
CASSLTVGGGADTQYF
TGTGCCAGCAGTTTGACGGTGGGGGGGGGCGCAGATACGCAGTATTTT
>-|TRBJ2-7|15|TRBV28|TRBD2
CASSPTGLAHYEQYF
TGTGCCAGCAGTCCTACGGGACTAGCCCACTACGAGCAGTACTTC
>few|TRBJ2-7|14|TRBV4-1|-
CASSQDLGIYEQYF
TGCGCCAGCAGCCAAGATTTAGGTATCTACGAGCAGTACTTC